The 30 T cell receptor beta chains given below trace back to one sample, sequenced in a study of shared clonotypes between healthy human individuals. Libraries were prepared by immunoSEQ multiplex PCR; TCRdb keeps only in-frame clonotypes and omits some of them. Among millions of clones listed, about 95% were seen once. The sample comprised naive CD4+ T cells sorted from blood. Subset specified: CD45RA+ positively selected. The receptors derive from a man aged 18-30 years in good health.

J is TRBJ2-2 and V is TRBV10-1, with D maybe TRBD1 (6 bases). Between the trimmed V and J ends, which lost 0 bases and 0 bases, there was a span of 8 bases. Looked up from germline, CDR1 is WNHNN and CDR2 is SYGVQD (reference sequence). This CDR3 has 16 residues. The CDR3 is CASSESRTANTGELFF. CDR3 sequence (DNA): TGCGCCAGCAGTGAGTCTCGGACAGCGAACACCGGGGAGCTGTTTTTT.

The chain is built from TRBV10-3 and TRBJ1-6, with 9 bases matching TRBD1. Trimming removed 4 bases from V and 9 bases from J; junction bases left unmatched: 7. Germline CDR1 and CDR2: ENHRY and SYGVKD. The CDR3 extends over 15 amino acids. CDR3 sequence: CAISAGEQGASPLHF. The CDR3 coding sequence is TGTGCCATCAGTGCAGGGGAACAGGGGGCTTCACCCCTCCACTTT.

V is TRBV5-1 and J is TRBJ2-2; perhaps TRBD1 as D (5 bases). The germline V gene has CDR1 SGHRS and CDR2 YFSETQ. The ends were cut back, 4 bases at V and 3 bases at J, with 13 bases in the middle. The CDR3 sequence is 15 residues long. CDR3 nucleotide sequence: TGCGCCAGCAGCCCCTCGAGCAGGGACACCGGGGAGCTGTTTTTT. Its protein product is CASSPSSRDTGELFF. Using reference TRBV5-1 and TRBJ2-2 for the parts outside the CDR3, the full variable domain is KAGVTQTPRYLIKTRGQQVTLSCSPISGHRSVSWYQQTPGQGLQFLFEYFSETQRNKGNFPGRFSGRQFSNSRSEMNVSTLELGDSALYLCASSPSSRDTGELFFGEGSRLTVL.

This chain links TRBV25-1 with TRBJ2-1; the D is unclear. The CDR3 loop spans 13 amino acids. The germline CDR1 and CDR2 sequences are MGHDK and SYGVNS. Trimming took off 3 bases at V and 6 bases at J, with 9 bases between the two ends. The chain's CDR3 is CASSDSYFNEQFF. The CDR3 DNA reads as TGTGCCAGCAGTGACAGTTATTTCAATGAGCAGTTCTTC.

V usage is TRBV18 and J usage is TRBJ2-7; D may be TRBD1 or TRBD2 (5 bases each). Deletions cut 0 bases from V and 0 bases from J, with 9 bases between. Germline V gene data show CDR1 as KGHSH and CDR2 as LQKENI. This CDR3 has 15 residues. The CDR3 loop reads CASSPPKGSSYEQYF. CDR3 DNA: TGTGCCAGCTCACCACCGAAGGGGAGCTCCTACGAGCAGTACTTC.

CDR3 protein: CASSPLSGALPGNTIYF. CDR3 bases: TGTGCCAGCAGCCCTTTATCTGGGGCCTTGCCTGGAAACACCATATATTTT. The V call is TRBV7-2, the J call TRBJ1-3, with D maybe TRBD1 (5 bases). V gave up 5 bases and J gave up 2 bases, with 19 bases separating them. Looked up from germline, CDR1 is SGHTA and CDR2 is FQGNSA. The CDR3 spans 17 residues. The full variable domain, its missing parts supplied by reference TRBV7-2 and TRBJ1-3, is GAGVSQSPSNKVTEKGKDVELRCDPISGHTALYWYRQSLGQGLEFLIYFQGNSAPDKSGLPSDRFSAERTGGSVSTLTIQRTQQEDSAVYLCASSPLSGALPGNTIYFGEGSWLTVV.

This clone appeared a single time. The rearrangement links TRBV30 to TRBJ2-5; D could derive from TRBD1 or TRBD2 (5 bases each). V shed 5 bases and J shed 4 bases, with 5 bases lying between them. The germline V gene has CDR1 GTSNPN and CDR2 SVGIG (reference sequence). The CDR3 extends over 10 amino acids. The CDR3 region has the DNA TGTGCCTGGGGGACAGAGACCCAGTACTTC. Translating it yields CAWGTETQYF.

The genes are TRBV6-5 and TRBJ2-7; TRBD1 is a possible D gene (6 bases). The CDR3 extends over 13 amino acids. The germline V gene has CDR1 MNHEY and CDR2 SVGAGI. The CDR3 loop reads CATGRGPLYEQYF. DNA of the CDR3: TGTGCTACCGGCAGGGGACCCCTCTACGAGCAGTACTTC.

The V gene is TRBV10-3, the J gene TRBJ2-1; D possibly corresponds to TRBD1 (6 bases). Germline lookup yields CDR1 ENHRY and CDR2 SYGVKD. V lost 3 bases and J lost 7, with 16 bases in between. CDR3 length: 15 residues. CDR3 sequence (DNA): TGTGCCATCAGTGACTCCAGCCGAGGGACAAATGAGCAGTTCTTC. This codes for CAISDSSRGTNEQFF.

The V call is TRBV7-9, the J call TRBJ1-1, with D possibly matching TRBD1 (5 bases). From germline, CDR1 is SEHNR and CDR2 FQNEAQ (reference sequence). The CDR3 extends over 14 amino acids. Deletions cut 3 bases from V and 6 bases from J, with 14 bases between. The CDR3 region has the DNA TGTGCCAGCAGCTTGGGGTCAGGGTTGGCTGAAGCTTTCTTT. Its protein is CASSLGSGLAEAFF. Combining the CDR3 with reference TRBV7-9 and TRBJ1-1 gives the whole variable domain DTGVSQNPRHKITKRGQNVTFRCDPISEHNRLYWYRQTLGQGPEFLTYFQNEAQLEKSRLLSDRFSAERPKGSFSTLEIQRTEQGDSAMYLCASSLGSGLAEAFFGQGTRLTVV.

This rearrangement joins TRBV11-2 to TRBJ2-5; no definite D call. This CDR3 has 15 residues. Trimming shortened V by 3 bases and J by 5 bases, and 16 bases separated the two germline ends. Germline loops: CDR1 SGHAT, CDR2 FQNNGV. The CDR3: CASSFPRVVGETQYF. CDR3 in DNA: TGTGCCAGCAGCTTTCCTCGGGTGGTGGGGGAGACCCAGTACTTC.

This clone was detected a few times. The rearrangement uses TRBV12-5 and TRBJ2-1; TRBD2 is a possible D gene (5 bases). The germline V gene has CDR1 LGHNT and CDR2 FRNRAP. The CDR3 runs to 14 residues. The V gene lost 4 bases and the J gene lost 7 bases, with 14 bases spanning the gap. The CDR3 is CASGSGIQLNEQFF. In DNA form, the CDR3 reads TGTGCTAGTGGTTCCGGGATCCAGTTGAATGAGCAGTTCTTC.

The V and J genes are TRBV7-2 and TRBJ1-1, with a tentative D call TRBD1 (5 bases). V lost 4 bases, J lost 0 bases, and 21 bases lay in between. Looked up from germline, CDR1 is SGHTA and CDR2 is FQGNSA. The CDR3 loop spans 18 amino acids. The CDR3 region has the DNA TGTGCCAGCAGCTCGACAGCTTTACTCCTGGAATTGAACACTGAAGCTTTCTTT. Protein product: CASSSTALLLELNTEAFF.

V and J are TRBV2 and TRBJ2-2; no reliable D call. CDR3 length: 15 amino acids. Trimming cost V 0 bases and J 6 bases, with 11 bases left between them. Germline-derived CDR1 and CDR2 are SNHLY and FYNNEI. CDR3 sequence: CASSEASSWAGELFF. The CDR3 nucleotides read TGTGCCAGCAGTGAAGCGTCCTCGTGGGCCGGGGAGCTGTTTTTT.

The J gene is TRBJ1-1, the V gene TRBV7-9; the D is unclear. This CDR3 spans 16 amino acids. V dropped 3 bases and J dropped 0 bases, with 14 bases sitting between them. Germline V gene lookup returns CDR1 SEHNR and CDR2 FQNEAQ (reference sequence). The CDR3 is CASSFSRVALNTEAFF. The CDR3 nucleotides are TGTGCCAGCAGCTTCTCCCGTGTCGCCCTGAACACTGAAGCTTTCTTT. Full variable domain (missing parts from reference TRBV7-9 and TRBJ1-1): DTGVSQNPRHKITKRGQNVTFRCDPISEHNRLYWYRQTLGQGPEFLTYFQNEAQLEKSRLLSDRFSAERPKGSFSTLEIQRTEQGDSAMYLCASSFSRVALNTEAFFGQGTRLTVV.

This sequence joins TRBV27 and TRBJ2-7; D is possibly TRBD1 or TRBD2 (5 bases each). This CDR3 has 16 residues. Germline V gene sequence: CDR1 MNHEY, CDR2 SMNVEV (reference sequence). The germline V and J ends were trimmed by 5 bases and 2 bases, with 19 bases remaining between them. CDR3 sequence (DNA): TGTGCCAGCAGTGATCCCCGGTGGGACGGGACCTACGAGCAGTACTTC. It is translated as CASSDPRWDGTYEQYF.

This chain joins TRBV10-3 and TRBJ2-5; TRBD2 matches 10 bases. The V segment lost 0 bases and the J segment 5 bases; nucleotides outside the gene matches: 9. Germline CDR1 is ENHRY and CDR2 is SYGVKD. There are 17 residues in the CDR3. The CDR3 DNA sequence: TGTGCCATCAGTGAGTCGAGCAGCGGGAGGGCCAGGGAGACCCAGTACTTC. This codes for CAISESSSGRARETQYF.

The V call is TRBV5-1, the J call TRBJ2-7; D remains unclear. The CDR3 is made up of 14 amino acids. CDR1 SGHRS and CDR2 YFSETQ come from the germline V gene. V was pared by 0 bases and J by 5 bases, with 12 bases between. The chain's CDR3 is CASSLGLPGHEQYF. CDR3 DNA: TGCGCCAGCAGCTTGGGACTTCCAGGCCACGAGCAGTACTTC.

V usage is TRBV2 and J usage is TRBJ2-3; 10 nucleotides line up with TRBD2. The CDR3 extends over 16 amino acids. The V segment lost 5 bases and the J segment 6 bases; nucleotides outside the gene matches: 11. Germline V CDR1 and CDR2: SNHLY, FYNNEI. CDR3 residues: CASSLFASGGADTQYF. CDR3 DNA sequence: TGTGCCAGCAGTCTATTCGCTAGCGGGGGCGCGGATACGCAGTATTTT.

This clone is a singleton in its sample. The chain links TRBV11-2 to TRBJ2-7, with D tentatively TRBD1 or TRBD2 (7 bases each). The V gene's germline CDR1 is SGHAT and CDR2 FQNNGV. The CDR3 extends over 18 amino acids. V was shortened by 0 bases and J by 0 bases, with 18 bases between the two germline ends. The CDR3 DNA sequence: TGTGCCAGCAGCTTAGATTGGTTGGGAGGGGGCGGCTCCTACGAGCAGTACTTC. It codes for CASSLDWLGGGGSYEQYF.

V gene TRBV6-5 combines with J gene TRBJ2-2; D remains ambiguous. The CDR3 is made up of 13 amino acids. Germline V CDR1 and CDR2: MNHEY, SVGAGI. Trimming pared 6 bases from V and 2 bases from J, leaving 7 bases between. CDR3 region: CASRDVNTGELFF. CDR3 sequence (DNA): TGTGCCAGCAGGGACGTCAACACCGGGGAGCTGTTTTTT.

The CDR3 coding sequence is TGTGCCAGCAGCGTAGATCTCGAAGAGACCCAGTACTTC. Translation gives CASSVDLEETQYF. The chain has TRBV9 and TRBJ2-5; no clear D gene. V was clipped by 0 bases and J by 3 bases, with 6 bases between them. Looked up from germline, CDR1 is SGDLS and CDR2 is YYNGEE. The length of the CDR3 is 13 residues.

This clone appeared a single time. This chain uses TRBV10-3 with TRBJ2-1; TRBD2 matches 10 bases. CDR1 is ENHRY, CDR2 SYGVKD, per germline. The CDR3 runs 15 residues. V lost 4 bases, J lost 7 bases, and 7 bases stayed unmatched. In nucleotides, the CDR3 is TGTGCCATCAGTGTCCTAGCGGGAGAAAAGAATGAGCAGTTCTTC. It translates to CAISVLAGEKNEQFF.

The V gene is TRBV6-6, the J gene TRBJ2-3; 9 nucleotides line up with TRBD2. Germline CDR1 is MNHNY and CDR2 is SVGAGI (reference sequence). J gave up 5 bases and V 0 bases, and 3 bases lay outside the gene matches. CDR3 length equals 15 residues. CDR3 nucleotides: TGTGCCAGCAGTTACTCGATTAGCGGGAGAGATACGCAGTATTTT. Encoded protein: CASSYSISGRDTQYF.

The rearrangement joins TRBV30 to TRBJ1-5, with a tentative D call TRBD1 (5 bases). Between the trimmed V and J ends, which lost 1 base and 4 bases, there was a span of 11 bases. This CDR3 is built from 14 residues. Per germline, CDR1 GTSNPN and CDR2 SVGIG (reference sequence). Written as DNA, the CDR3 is TGTGCCTGGAGTGCGGACACTGTGAATCAGCCCCAGCATTTT. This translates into CAWSADTVNQPQHF.

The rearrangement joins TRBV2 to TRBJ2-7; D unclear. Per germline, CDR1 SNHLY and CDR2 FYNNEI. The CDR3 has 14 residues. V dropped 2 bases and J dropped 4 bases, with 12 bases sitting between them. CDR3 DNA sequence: TGTGCCAGCAGTGAACCCGCGAGTCCTTACGAGCAGTACTTC. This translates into CASSEPASPYEQYF.

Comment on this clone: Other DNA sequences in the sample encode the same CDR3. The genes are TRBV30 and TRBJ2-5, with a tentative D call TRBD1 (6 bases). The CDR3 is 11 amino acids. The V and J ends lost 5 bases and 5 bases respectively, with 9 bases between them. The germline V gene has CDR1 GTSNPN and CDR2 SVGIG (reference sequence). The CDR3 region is CAWAGEETQYF. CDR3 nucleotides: TGTGCCTGGGCAGGGGAGGAGACCCAGTACTTC. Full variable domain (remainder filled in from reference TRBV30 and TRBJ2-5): SQTIHQWPATLVQPVGSPLSLECTVEGTSNPNLYWYRQAAGRGLQLLFYSVGIGQISSEVPQNLSASRPQDRQFILSSKKLLLSDSGFYLCAWAGEETQYFGPGTRLLVL.

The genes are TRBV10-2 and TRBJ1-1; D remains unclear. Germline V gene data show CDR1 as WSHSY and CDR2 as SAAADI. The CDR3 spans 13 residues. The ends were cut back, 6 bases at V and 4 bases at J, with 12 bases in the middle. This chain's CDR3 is CASRRPGLTEAFF. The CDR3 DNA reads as TGCGCCAGCAGGAGACCCGGTCTCACTGAAGCTTTCTTT.

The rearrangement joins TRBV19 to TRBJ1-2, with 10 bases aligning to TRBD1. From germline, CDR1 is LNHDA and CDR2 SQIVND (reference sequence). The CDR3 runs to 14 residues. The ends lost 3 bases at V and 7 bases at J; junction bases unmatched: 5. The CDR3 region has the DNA TGTGCCAGTAGTATTGGGACAGGGGACTTTGGCTACACCTTC. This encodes CASSIGTGDFGYTF.

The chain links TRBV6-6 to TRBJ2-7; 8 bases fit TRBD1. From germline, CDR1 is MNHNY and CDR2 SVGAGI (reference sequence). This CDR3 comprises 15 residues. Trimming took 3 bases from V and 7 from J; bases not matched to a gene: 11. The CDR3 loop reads CASSYGAGGAWEQYF. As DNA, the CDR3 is TGTGCCAGCAGTTATGGCGCAGGGGGCGCGTGGGAGCAGTACTTC.